The 32 T cell receptor beta chains below were found in one sample sequenced in a study of cytomegalovirus exposure and HLA in healthy donors. PCR amplification relied on 60 Vbeta primers (plus 13 Jbeta primers). The protocol was immunoSEQ multiplex PCR, while the TCRdb copy is restricted to in-frame clones and leaves out a portion. In the table there are 90,000 to 120,000 clones, 82% of which are singletons. Sample: PBMCs. All receptors come from a man aged 30 to 39 in good health and CMV-seropositive.

The CDR3 DNA reads TGTGCCAGCAGCTTAGCAGTGGGGGGGGTAGAGCAGTTCTTC. Amino acids: CASSLAVGGVEQFF. The rearrangement links TRBV7-2 to TRBJ2-1; 7 nucleotides match TRBD2. Looked up from germline, CDR1 is SGHTA and CDR2 is FQGNSA. The J segment lost 10 bases and the V segment lost 0 bases, leaving 6 bases of the junction unmatched. This CDR3 spans 14 amino acids.

The V call is TRBV9, the J call TRBJ1-5; the D gene is possibly TRBD1 (5 bases). Germline CDR1 and CDR2: SGDLS and YYNGEE. Trimming removed 0 bases from V and 6 bases from J, with 10 bases in between. The length of the CDR3 is 14 residues. The CDR3 coding sequence is TGTGCCAGCAGCGTAGCACAGGTGGGTCAGCCCCAGCATTTT. Residues: CASSVAQVGQPQHF.

The CDR3 region is CASSLPASRGSGAEGYTF. CDR3 bases: TGTGCCAGCAGCCTCCCGGCGAGCAGGGGATCGGGTGCCGAGGGCTACACCTTC. The genes are TRBV5-4 and TRBJ1-2; D might be TRBD1 (6 bases). CDR1 and CDR2 from the germline V gene are SGHNT and YYREEE (reference sequence). V was clipped by 4 bases and J by 8 bases, with 30 bases between them. The CDR3 has 18 residues.

This clone was counted a few times. The chain recombines TRBV7-2 with TRBJ1-1; 7 positions match TRBD1. The trim removed 5 bases at V and 3 bases at J, leaving 12 bases unmatched. CDR1 and CDR2 (germline): SGHTA, FQGNSA. The CDR3 extends over 16 amino acids. CDR3 amino acids: CASSPSLRDRYTEAFF. The CDR3 DNA follows: TGTGCCAGCAGCCCCTCTCTTAGGGACAGATACACTGAAGCTTTCTTT.

This rearrangement joins TRBV5-4 to TRBJ2-7, with D possibly being TRBD2 (5 bases). CDR1 SGHNT and CDR2 YYREEE come from the germline V gene (reference sequence). The V gene lost 0 bases and the J gene lost 7 bases, with 14 bases spanning the gap. This CDR3 spans 14 amino acids. This CDR3 is CASSLERRVTEQYF. CDR3 coding DNA: TGTGCCAGCAGCTTGGAGAGGCGGGTTACGGAGCAGTACTTC.

The chain recombines TRBV11-2 with TRBJ2-3, with 7 positions matching TRBD2. V trimming: 6 bases; J trimming: 0 bases; junction bases outside the gene matches: 9. This CDR3 contains 16 residues. Germline CDR1 is SGHAT and CDR2 is FQNNGV. Here the CDR3 DNA reads TGTGCCAGCAGTCGCGGGGGACTACTTAGCACAGATACGCAGTATTTT. It is translated as CASSRGGLLSTDTQYF.

About this clone: An end of the junction does not agree with germline; a read error may underlie this. J is TRBJ2-2 and V is TRBV7-9; 9 bases align to TRBD1. CDR1 is SEHNR, CDR2 FQNEAQ, per germline (reference sequence). The CDR3 is 16 amino acids. The CDR3 sequence is CSSSGPGQGDTGELFF. The CDR3 region has the DNA TGTTCCAGCAGTGGACCGGGACAGGGTGACACCGGGGAGCTGTTTTTT.

The chain uses TRBV11-3 and TRBJ2-1, with 12 bases that match TRBD1. V trimming: 5 bases; J trimming: 8 bases; junction bases outside the gene matches: 4. Looked up from germline, CDR1 is SGHNT and CDR2 is YENEEA. The CDR3 has 14 residues. CDR3 protein: CASSPGTGGHEQFF. The CDR3 DNA follows: TGTGCCAGCAGCCCAGGGACAGGGGGCCATGAGCAGTTCTTC.

J is TRBJ2-7 and V is TRBV7-2, with TRBD2 identical over 7 bases. V lost 6 bases and J lost 2; bases outside the gene matches: 16. Germline V gives CDR1 SGHTA, CDR2 FQGNSA. CDR3 length: 17 amino acids. The CDR3, as DNA: TGTGCCAGCAGTCCTCCTGTAACCCTAGGGAGGGCCTACGAGCAGTACTTC. Residues: CASSPPVTLGRAYEQYF.

The rearrangement joins TRBV6-5 to TRBJ2-7; 8 nucleotides agree with TRBD1. With 8 bases clipped from V and 4 bases from J, the junction kept 13 bases outside the gene matches. The germline V gene encodes CDR1 MNHEY and CDR2 SVGAGI. The CDR3 spans 15 residues. DNA for the CDR3: TGTGCCAGCTTCCCTCCCGGGACAGGAAGTTACGAGCAGTACTTC. It specifies CASFPPGTGSYEQYF.

The chain links TRBV7-3 to TRBJ2-1, with 7 bases lining up with TRBD1. This CDR3 is 16 amino acids long. After removal of 3 bases from V and 5 bases from J, the junction contained 10 bases not matched to a gene. Looked up from germline, CDR1 is SGHTA and CDR2 is FQGTGA. CDR3 region: CASSFKGAYSHNEQFF. CDR3 sequence (DNA): TGTGCCAGCAGCTTTAAGGGGGCGTATTCCCACAATGAGCAGTTCTTC.

The V and J genes are TRBV6-1 and TRBJ1-1, with D unclear. The CDR3 loop spans 12 amino acids. CDR1 is MNHNS and CDR2 is SASEGT in the germline V gene. Trimming stripped 6 bases from V and 1 base from J, with 6 bases between. The DNA for the CDR3 is TGTGCCAGCAGAGGAGGGAACACTGAAGCTTTCTTT. It codes for CASRGGNTEAFF.

Only one count was recorded for this clone. The genes are TRBV4-1 and TRBJ1-4; no clear D. CDR3 length: 15 amino acids. V shed 1 base and J shed 0 bases, with 6 bases lying between them. Germline values: CDR1 MGHRA, CDR2 YSYEKL. The CDR3, as DNA: TGCGCCAGCAGCCAAGTCGGTGCAACTAATGAAAAACTGTTTTTT. This encodes CASSQVGATNEKLFF.

The V gene is TRBV18, the J gene TRBJ1-3, with 7 positions matching TRBD1. Germline CDR1 reads KGHSH; CDR2 reads LQKENI. This CDR3 contains 17 residues. Trimming removed 3 bases from V and 1 base from J; junction bases left unmatched: 9. The DNA for the CDR3 is TGTGCCAGCTCACCGCCCCACCCAGGGGGATCTGGAAACACCATATATTTT. Amino acid sequence: CASSPPHPGGSGNTIYF.

Details on this clone: Other nucleotide sequences from this sample produce the same CDR3. The chain has TRBV5-1 and TRBJ2-5, with 9 bases aligning to TRBD1. Trimming cost V 3 bases and J 5 bases; bases outside gene matches: 5. From germline, CDR1 is SGHRS and CDR2 YFSETQ. This CDR3 region has 14 residues. CDR3 amino acids: CASSSQGAGETQYF. The CDR3 DNA is TGCGCCAGCAGCTCACAGGGGGCTGGGGAGACCCAGTACTTC. The whole variable domain, remainder taken from reference TRBV5-1 and TRBJ2-5, is KAGVTQTPRYLIKTRGQQVTLSCSPISGHRSVSWYQQTPGQGLQFLFEYFSETQRNKGNFPGRFSGRQFSNSRSEMNVSTLELGDSALYLCASSSQGAGETQYFGPGTRLLVL.

This clone was counted once. The chain links TRBV18 to TRBJ1-3; TRBD1 is a possible D gene (5 bases). CDR3 length: 15 residues. Germline assignment: CDR1 KGHSH and CDR2 LQKENI. Trimming pared 3 bases from V and 2 bases from J, leaving 11 bases between. The CDR3 reads CASSPTETTGNTIYF. The CDR3 DNA follows: TGTGCCAGCTCACCGACAGAAACAACTGGAAACACCATATATTTT.

This clone has just one count. The CDR3 DNA reads as TGTGCCAGCAGACCGGGAGAGGAGGATACGCAGTATTTT. Its protein is CASRPGEEDTQYF. V gene TRBV6-5 combines with J gene TRBJ2-3; a weak D match, TRBD2 (6 bases). There are 13 residues in the CDR3. With 6 bases removed from V and 6 bases from J, the gap between germline ends came to 13 bases. Germline CDR1 and CDR2: MNHEY and SVGAGI.

The J gene is TRBJ2-7, the V gene TRBV19; 9 bases align to TRBD1. The germline gives CDR1 LNHDA, CDR2 SQIVND (reference sequence). Trimming took 5 bases from V and 6 from J; bases not matched to a gene: 8. The CDR3 contains 14 residues. The chain's CDR3 is CASSSTGTGSEQYF. The CDR3 nucleotides are TGTGCCAGTAGTTCGACCGGGACAGGGAGCGAGCAGTACTTC.

In the case of this clone: A junction end diverges from the germline sequence, so it may reflect a read error. The chain has TRBV15 and TRBJ2-2, with TRBD2 as a possible D gene (7 bases). Germline CDR1 LNHNV, CDR2 YYDKDF (reference sequence). The CDR3 spans 18 residues. DNA for the CDR3: TGTGCCGCCAGCAAGTTACCGGACGGGGGGCTTAAAATCGGGGAGCTGTTTTTT. Translating gives CAASKLPDGGLKIGELFF.

The V and J genes are TRBV20-1 and TRBJ2-7, with TRBD2 matching 7 bases. CDR3 length equals 11 residues. Germline CDR1 is DFQATT and CDR2 is SNEGSKA (reference sequence). After removal of 4 bases from V and 3 bases from J, the junction contained 0 bases not matched to a gene. This CDR3 is CSATSGYEQYF. CDR3 DNA sequence: TGCAGTGCTACTAGCGGCTACGAGCAGTACTTC.

The chain uses TRBV27 and TRBJ1-1; D may be TRBD1 (5 bases). V was trimmed by 7 bases and J by 1 base, leaving 10 bases between them. This CDR3 has 13 residues. Per the germline V gene, CDR1 is MNHEY and CDR2 is SMNVEV (reference sequence). CDR3 residues: CASTKTANTEAFF. DNA for the CDR3: TGTGCCAGCACCAAGACAGCGAACACTGAAGCTTTCTTT.

J is TRBJ2-2 and V is TRBV11-3; TRBD1 matches 9 bases. V was pared by 6 bases and J by 5 bases, with 4 bases of the junction left unmatched. From germline, CDR1 is SGHNT and CDR2 YENEEA. The CDR3 has 14 amino acids. The CDR3 is CASRQGARTGELFF. In nucleotides, the CDR3 is TGTGCCAGCAGACAGGGGGCGCGGACCGGGGAGCTGTTTTTT.

The chain is built from TRBV7-8 and TRBJ1-1; the match to TRBD1 covers 9 bases. Losses at the gene ends were 6 bases for V and 6 bases for J; bases not matched to a gene: 8. The CDR3 has 14 residues. Germline CDR1 and CDR2: SGHVS and FQNEAQ. CDR3 bases: TGTGCCAGCAGACGGGACAGGGAAGGACCTGAAGCTTTCTTT. This translates into CASRRDREGPEAFF.

The V and J genes are TRBV5-1 and TRBJ2-5; 11 nucleotides agree with TRBD2. Per the germline V gene, CDR1 is SGHRS and CDR2 is YFSETQ. The CDR3 extends over 17 amino acids. The ends lost 2 bases at V and 3 bases at J; junction bases unmatched: 9. CDR3 sequence: CASSFGLAGGGEETQYF. The CDR3 DNA follows: TGCGCCAGCAGCTTTGGGCTAGCGGGGGGCGGAGAAGAGACCCAGTACTTC.

This chain connects TRBV7-9 to TRBJ1-1, with TRBD1 matching over 7 bases. Looked up from germline, CDR1 is SEHNR and CDR2 is FQNEAQ (reference sequence). The CDR3 contains 14 residues. V lost 1 base and J lost 7; bases outside the gene matches: 6. The CDR3 nucleotides are TGTGCCAGCAGCTTAGGACAGGGTATGGATGAAGCTTTCTTT. Translating gives CASSLGQGMDEAFF.

The rearrangement links TRBV6-5 to TRBJ2-2, with unresolved D. The CDR3 is made up of 14 amino acids. Trimming shortened V by 2 bases and J by 1 base, and 5 bases separated the two germline ends. Looked up from germline, CDR1 is MNHEY and CDR2 is SVGAGI. The CDR3 region has the DNA TGTGCCAGCAGTTACCAGGAGAACACCGGGGAGCTGTTTTTT. Translated, it gives CASSYQENTGELFF.

The chain joins TRBV5-1 to TRBJ1-1; D perhaps matches TRBD1 (6 bases). Germline loops: CDR1 SGHRS, CDR2 YFSETQ. The CDR3 totals 14 residues. V was pared by 4 bases and J by 0 bases, with 10 bases between. The CDR3, as DNA: TGCGCCAGCAGCGGGACATTTATGAACACTGAAGCTTTCTTT. This translates into CASSGTFMNTEAFF. Full variable domain (outside the CDR3, taken from reference TRBV5-1 and TRBJ1-1): KAGVTQTPRYLIKTRGQQVTLSCSPISGHRSVSWYQQTPGQGLQFLFEYFSETQRNKGNFPGRFSGRQFSNSRSEMNVSTLELGDSALYLCASSGTFMNTEAFFGQGTRLTVV.

This chain uses TRBV4-1 with TRBJ1-5, with D perhaps TRBD1 (5 bases). The germline CDR1 and CDR2 sequences are MGHRA and YSYEKL. The CDR3 is made up of 17 amino acids. Trimming cost V 3 bases and J 4 bases, with 19 bases left between them. The CDR3 here is CASSHPRGEGLNQPQHF. The DNA for the CDR3 is TGCGCCAGCAGCCACCCCCGGGGGGAAGGGTTGAATCAGCCCCAGCATTTT.

The chain employs TRBV7-3 and TRBJ1-2; D ambiguous. CDR1 is SGHTA and CDR2 is FQGTGA in the germline V gene. The CDR3 consists of 14 residues. V was shortened by 1 base and J by 2 bases, with 8 bases between the two germline ends. CDR3 DNA sequence: TGTGCCAGCAGCTTAAGTGGGCAGAACTATGGCTACACCTTC. It yields the protein CASSLSGQNYGYTF. Together with reference TRBV7-3 and TRBJ1-2, the CDR3 gives the full variable domain: GAGVSQTPSNKVTEKGKYVELRCDPISGHTALYWYRQSLGQGPEFLIYFQGTGAADDSGLPNDRFFAVRPEGSVSTLKIQRTERGDSAVYLCASSLSGQNYGYTFGSGTRLTVV.

The V call is TRBV14, the J call TRBJ2-1; the D gene is possibly TRBD2 (6 bases). V lost 0 bases and J 0 bases, leaving 9 bases between the germline ends. CDR1 is SGHDN and CDR2 is FVKESK in the germline V gene. There are 16 residues in the CDR3. CDR3 DNA sequence: TGTGCCAGCAGCCAAGATTTCGGGGGCTCCTACAATGAGCAGTTCTTC. Its protein product is CASSQDFGGSYNEQFF.

The chain joins TRBV5-1 to TRBJ2-3; 10 positions agree with TRBD2. Trimming at V came to 2 bases and at J to 2 bases, leaving 8 bases not matched to a gene. The CDR3 runs 17 residues. Germline values: CDR1 SGHRS, CDR2 YFSETQ. The CDR3 region is CASSFWTSGYSTDTQYF. CDR3 bases: TGCGCCAGCAGCTTCTGGACTAGCGGTTATTCCACAGATACGCAGTATTTT.

V gene TRBV7-3 combines with J gene TRBJ1-3, with a possible D match to TRBD1 (5 bases). The CDR3 is made up of 16 amino acids. Looked up from germline, CDR1 is SGHTA and CDR2 is FQGTGA. Trimming pared 1 base from V and 0 bases from J, leaving 10 bases between. This CDR3 is CASSLMSGGSGNTIYF. The CDR3 DNA reads as TGTGCCAGCAGCTTAATGTCGGGGGGCTCTGGAAACACCATATATTTT. Based on the CDR3 plus reference TRBV7-3 and TRBJ1-3, the full variable domain is GAGVSQTPSNKVTEKGKYVELRCDPISGHTALYWYRQSLGQGPEFLIYFQGTGAADDSGLPNDRFFAVRPEGSVSTLKIQRTERGDSAVYLCASSLMSGGSGNTIYFGEGSWLTVV.